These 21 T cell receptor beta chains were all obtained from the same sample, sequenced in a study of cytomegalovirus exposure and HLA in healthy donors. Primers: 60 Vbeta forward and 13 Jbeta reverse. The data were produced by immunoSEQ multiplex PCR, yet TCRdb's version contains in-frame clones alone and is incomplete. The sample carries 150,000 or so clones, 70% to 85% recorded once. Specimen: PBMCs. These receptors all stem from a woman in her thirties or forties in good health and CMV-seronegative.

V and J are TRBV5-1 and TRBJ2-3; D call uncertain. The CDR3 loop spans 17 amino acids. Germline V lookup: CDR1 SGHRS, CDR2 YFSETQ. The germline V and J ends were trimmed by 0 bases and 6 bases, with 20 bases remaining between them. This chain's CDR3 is CASSLVVGSSQRDTQYF. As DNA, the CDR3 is TGCGCCAGCAGCTTGGTCGTCGGTAGCTCTCAAAGGGATACGCAGTATTTT.

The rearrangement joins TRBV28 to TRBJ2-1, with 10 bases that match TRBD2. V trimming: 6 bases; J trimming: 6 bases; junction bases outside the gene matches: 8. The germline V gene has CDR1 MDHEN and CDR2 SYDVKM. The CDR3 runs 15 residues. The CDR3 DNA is TGTGCCAGCAGGTTCTCTAGCGGGAGTGGCAATGAGCAGTTCTTC. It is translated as CASRFSSGSGNEQFF. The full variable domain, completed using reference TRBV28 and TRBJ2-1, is DVKVTQSSRYLVKRTGEKVFLECVQDMDHENMFWYRQDPGLGLRLIYFSYDVKMKEKGDIPEGYSVSREKKERFSLILESASTNQTSMYLCASRFSSGSGNEQFFGPGTRLTVL.

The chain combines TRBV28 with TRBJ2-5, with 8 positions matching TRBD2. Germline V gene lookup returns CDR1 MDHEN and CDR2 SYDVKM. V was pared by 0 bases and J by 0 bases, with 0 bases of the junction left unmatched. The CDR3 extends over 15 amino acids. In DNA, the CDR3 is TGTGCCAGCAGTTTATGGCGGGAGGACCAAGAGACCCAGTACTTC. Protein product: CASSLWREDQETQYF.

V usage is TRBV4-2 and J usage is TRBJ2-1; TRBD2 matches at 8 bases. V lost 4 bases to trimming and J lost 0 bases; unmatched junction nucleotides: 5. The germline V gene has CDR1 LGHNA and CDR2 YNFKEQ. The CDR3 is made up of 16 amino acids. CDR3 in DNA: TGTGCCAGCAGCCTCACCGGGACTAGCTCCTACAATGAGCAGTTCTTC. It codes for CASSLTGTSSYNEQFF.

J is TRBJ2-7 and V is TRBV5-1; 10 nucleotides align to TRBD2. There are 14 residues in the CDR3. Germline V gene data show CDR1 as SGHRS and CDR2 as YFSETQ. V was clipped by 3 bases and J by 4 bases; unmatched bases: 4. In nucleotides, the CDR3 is TGCGCCAGCAGCTCACAAGCGGGAGGGTACGAGCAGTACTTC. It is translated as CASSSQAGGYEQYF. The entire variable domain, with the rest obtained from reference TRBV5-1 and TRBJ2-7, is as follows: KAGVTQTPRYLIKTRGQQVTLSCSPISGHRSVSWYQQTPGQGLQFLFEYFSETQRNKGNFPGRFSGRQFSNSRSEMNVSTLELGDSALYLCASSSQAGGYEQYFGPGTRLTVT.

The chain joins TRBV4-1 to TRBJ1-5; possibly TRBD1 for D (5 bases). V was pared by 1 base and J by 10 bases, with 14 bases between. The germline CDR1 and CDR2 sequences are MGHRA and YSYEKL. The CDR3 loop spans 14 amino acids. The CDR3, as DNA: TGCGCCAGCAGCCAAGCGGGGGGACGATACCCCCAGCATTTT. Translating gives CASSQAGGRYPQHF.

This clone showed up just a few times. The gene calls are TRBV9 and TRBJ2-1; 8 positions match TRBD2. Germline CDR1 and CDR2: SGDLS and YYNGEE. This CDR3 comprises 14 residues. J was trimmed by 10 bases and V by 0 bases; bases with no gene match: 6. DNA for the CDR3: TGTGCCAGCAGCGTAGATGTCGGGGGGGAGGAGCAGTTCTTC. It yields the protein CASSVDVGGEEQFF.

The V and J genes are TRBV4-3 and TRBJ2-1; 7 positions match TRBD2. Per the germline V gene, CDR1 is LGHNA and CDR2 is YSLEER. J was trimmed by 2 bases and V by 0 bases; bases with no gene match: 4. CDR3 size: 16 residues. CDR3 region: CASSQERREPYNEQFF. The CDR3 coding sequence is TGCGCCAGCAGCCAAGAGCGGCGGGAGCCCTACAATGAGCAGTTCTTC.

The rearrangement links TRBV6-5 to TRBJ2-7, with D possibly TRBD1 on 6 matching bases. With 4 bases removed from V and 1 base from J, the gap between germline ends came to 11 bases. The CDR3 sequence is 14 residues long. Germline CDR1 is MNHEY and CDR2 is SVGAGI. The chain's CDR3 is CASSSTGFSYEQYF. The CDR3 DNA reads TGTGCCAGCAGTTCAACAGGGTTTTCCTACGAGCAGTACTTC.

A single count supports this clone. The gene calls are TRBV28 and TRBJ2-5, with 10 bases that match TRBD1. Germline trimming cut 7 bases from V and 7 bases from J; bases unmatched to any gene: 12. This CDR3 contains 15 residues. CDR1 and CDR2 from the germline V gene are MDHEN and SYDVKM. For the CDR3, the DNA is TGTGCCAGCAACCTCCCGACAGGGGGCGCGGGGACCCAGTACTTC. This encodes CASNLPTGGAGTQYF.

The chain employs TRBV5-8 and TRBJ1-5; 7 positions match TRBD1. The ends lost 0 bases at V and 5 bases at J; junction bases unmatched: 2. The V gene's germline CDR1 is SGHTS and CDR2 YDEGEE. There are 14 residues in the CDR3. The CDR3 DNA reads TGTGCCAGCAGCTTGGGACAGGGTTATCAGCCCCAGCATTTT. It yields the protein CASSLGQGYQPQHF.

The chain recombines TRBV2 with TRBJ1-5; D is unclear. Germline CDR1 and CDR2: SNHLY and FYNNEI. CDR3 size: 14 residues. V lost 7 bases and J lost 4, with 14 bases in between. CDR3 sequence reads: CASTQTRGNQPQHF. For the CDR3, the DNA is TGTGCCAGCACCCAAACTCGGGGAAATCAGCCCCAGCATTTT.

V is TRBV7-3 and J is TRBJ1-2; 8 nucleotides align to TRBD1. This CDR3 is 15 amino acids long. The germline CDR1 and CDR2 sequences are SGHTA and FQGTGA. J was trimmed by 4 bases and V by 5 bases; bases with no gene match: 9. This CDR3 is CASSRGTGSPYGYTF. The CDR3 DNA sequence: TGTGCCAGCAGCCGAGGGACAGGCTCTCCCTATGGCTACACCTTC.

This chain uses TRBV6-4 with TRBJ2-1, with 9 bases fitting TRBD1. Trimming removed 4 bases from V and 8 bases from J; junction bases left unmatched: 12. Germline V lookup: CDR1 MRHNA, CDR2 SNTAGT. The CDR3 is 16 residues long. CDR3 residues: CASSVDLGQGSDEQFF. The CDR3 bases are TGTGCCAGCAGTGTTGATCTCGGACAGGGGAGCGATGAGCAGTTCTTC.

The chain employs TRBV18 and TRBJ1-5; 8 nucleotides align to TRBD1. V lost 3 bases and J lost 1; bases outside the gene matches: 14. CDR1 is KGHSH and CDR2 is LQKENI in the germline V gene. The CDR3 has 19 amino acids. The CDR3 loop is CASSPYDRGASRSNQPQHF. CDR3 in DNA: TGTGCCAGCTCACCGTACGACAGGGGAGCCTCTAGAAGCAATCAGCCCCAGCATTTT.

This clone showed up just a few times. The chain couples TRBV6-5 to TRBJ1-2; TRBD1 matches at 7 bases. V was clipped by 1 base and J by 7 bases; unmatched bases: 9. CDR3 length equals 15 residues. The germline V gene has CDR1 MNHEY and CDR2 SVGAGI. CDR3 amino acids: CASSYLERGLGGYTF. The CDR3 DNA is TGTGCCAGCAGTTACTTGGAGAGGGGGCTAGGTGGCTACACCTTC.

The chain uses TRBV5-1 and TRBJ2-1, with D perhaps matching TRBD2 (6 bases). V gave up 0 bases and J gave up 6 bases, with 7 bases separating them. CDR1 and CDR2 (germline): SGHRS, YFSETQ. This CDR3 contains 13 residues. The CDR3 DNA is TGCGCCAGCAGCTTGGTAGCGGTCAATGAGCAGTTCTTC. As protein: CASSLVAVNEQFF.

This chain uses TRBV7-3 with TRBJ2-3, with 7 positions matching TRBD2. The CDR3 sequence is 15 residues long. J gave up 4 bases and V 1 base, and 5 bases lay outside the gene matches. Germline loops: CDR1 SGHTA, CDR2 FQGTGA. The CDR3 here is CASSLSGSSADTQYF. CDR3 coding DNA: TGTGCCAGCAGCTTAAGCGGGAGTTCTGCAGATACGCAGTATTTT.

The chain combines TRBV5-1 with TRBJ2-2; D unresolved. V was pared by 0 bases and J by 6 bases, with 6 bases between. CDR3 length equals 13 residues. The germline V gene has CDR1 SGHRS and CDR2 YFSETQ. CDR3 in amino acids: CASSLEAPGELFF. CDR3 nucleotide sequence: TGCGCCAGCAGCTTGGAAGCCCCCGGGGAGCTGTTTTTT.

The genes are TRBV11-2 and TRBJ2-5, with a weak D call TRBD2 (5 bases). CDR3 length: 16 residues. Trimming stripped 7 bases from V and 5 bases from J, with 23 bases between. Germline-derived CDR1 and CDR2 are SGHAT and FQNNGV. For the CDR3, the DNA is TGTGCCAGCACCCAGATTGCGGGCCCGTACATGGAGACCCAGTACTTC. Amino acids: CASTQIAGPYMETQYF.

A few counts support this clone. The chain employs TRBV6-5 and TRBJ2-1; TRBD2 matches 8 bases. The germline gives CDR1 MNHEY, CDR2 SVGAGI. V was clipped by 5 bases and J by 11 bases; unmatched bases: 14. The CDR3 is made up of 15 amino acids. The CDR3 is CASSQAFLTSAKQFF. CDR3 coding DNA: TGTGCCAGCAGTCAGGCCTTTCTGACTAGCGCTAAGCAGTTCTTC.